This is a list of T cell receptor beta chains from one sample in a study of Ad26.COV2.S vaccination and SARS-CoV-2 variants. Data came from immunoSEQ multiplex PCR; TCRdb stores just in-frame clones and leaves some out. Altogether roughly 420,000 clones are present, roughly 89% being singletons, with the ten largest covering around 2.6%. The sample consisted of peripheral blood, taken in a trial of Ad26.COV2.S vaccine versus placebo. Receptors originate from a person between 18 and 59 years old who received the Ad26.COV2.S COVID-19 vaccine or a placebo. CDR3s include the opening cysteine and the closing phenylalanine or tryptophan. Clone size is not always given. Where it is, it says once, few, many or a class for expanded clones.

>NA|TRBV5-8|TRBJ2-3
CASSLGDTQYF
>few|TRBV12-5|TRBJ2-5
CASAPRTGEETQYF
>NA|TRBV19|TRBJ1-1
CASSIIEPMNTEAFF
>few|TRBV28|TRBJ2-3
CASSISTDTQYF
>NA|TRBV7-3|TRBJ1-5
CASSFRTNRGREGNQPQHF
>NA|TRBV2|TRBJ1-1
CASSGTLVGVEAFF
>NA|TRBV6-5|TRBJ2-5
CASSSPRRRETQYF
>NA|TRBV4-2|TRBJ1-4
CASSQAIGLVEKLFF
>NA|TRBV9|TRBJ2-5
CASSVMGAETQYF
>once|TRBV19|TRBJ2-1
CASSTDRGLLYNEQFF
>NA|TRBV7-2|TRBJ2-7
CASSLEVTYEQYF
>NA|TRBV4-1|TRBJ1-6
CASSQAETYNSPLHF
>NA|TRBV7-2|TRBJ2-1
CASSSQWGYSYNEQFF
>once|TRBV19|TRBJ1-1
CASSTGQGTPSTEAFF
>NA|TRBV29-1|TRBJ1-1
CSVGPEAFF